The 27 T cell receptor beta chains in this list originate from one sample, sequenced in a study of blood T cell repertoires in COVID-19. TCRdb's table, derived via immunoSEQ multiplex PCR, lists solely in-frame clones and lacks some. Here the sample spans about 410,000 clones, approximately 89% being singletons. The specimen was PBMCs or T cells enriched from blood (not recorded which). These receptor sequences come from a woman aged 25 to 39 who had recovered from COVID-19.

The chain uses TRBV5-5 and TRBJ1-5; possibly TRBD1 for D (5 bases). This CDR3 has 16 residues. Per germline, CDR1 SGHKS and CDR2 YYEKEE (reference sequence). Deletions cut 4 bases from V and 6 bases from J, with 20 bases between. CDR3: CASSPGTPGVGQPQHF. The CDR3 nucleotides read TGTGCCAGCAGCCCCGGGACCCCGGGGGTTGGTCAGCCCCAGCATTTT.

The CDR3 spells CASSPRTGPATNEKLFF. In DNA form, the CDR3 reads TGTGCCAGCAGTCCTCGGACAGGGCCTGCAACTAATGAAAAACTGTTTTTT. The chain joins TRBV27 to TRBJ1-4, with 8 bases lining up with TRBD1. CDR1 MNHEY and CDR2 SMNVEV come from the germline V gene (reference sequence). There are 17 residues in the CDR3. Losses at the gene ends were 5 bases for V and 0 bases for J; bases not matched to a gene: 8.

The gene calls are TRBV28 and TRBJ1-6, with a weak D call TRBD1 (5 bases). V gave up 1 base and J gave up 6 bases, with 13 bases separating them. CDR1 and CDR2 from the germline V gene are MDHEN and SYDVKM. The CDR3 is made up of 16 amino acids. The CDR3 sequence: CASSLYIRVGNSPLHF. In nucleotides, the CDR3 is TGTGCCAGCAGTTTATACATCAGGGTGGGTAATTCACCCCTCCACTTT. The full variable domain, rest sourced from reference TRBV28 and TRBJ1-6, is DVKVTQSSRYLVKRTGEKVFLECVQDMDHENMFWYRQDPGLGLRLIYFSYDVKMKEKGDIPEGYSVSREKKERFSLILESASTNQTSMYLCASSLYIRVGNSPLHFGNGTRLTVT.

J is TRBJ1-1 and V is TRBV7-9, with D unclear. Looked up from germline, CDR1 is SEHNR and CDR2 is FQNEAQ (reference sequence). The CDR3 length is 15 residues. Trimming took off 5 bases at V and 1 base at J, with 14 bases between the two ends. Here the CDR3 reads CASSHTRGRNTEAFF. CDR3 DNA: TGTGCCAGCAGCCACACACGCGGCCGGAACACTGAAGCTTTCTTT.

V and J are TRBV19 and TRBJ1-2; D gene uncertain. The CDR3 covers 15 residues. V lost 3 bases and J lost 4, with 15 bases in between. Germline V CDR1 and CDR2: LNHDA, SQIVND (reference sequence). CDR3 in DNA: TGTGCCAGTAGTATTAAGAGATTTAAAACCTATGGCTACACCTTC. Its translation: CASSIKRFKTYGYTF.

The chain uses TRBV24-1 and TRBJ1-5; D is ambiguous. The CDR3 loop spans 11 amino acids. CDR1 KGHDR and CDR2 SFDVKD come from the germline V gene. V lost 8 bases and J 6 bases, leaving 7 bases between the germline ends. This CDR3 reads CATMLAQPQHF. Written as DNA, the CDR3 is TGTGCCACCATGTTGGCTCAGCCCCAGCATTTT.

CDR3 DNA: TGTGCCAGCAGACCCGGGACAGTGAGCTCCTACGAGCAGTACTTC. It is translated as CASRPGTVSSYEQYF. The gene calls are TRBV28 and TRBJ2-7; 7 nucleotides align to TRBD1. Germline CDR1 and CDR2: MDHEN and SYDVKM. Losses at the gene ends were 6 bases for V and 0 bases for J; bases not matched to a gene: 8. The CDR3 has 15 residues.

The V gene is TRBV7-2, the J gene TRBJ1-1, with D possibly TRBD1 on 5 matching bases. Trimming took 1 base from V and 3 from J, leaving 15 bases between them. There are 16 residues in the CDR3. Germline CDR1 and CDR2: SGHTA and FQGNSA. Here the CDR3 DNA reads TGTGCCAGCAGCTTAGGGGCCGGGGGATGGCACACTGAAGCTTTCTTT. Residues: CASSLGAGGWHTEAFF.

This clone showed up just once. V usage is TRBV14 and J usage is TRBJ1-6; D gene ambiguous. The V gene lost 3 bases and the J gene lost 0 bases, with 12 bases spanning the gap. CDR3 length: 17 residues. Germline V gene sequence: CDR1 SGHDN, CDR2 FVKESK. This chain's CDR3 is CASSHNAGSSYNSPLHF. The CDR3 DNA reads as TGTGCCAGCAGCCATAATGCGGGGAGCTCCTATAATTCACCCCTCCACTTT.

The chain has TRBV11-2 and TRBJ1-2, with unresolved D. V lost 5 bases and J 1 base, leaving 5 bases between the germline ends. The CDR3 extends over 12 amino acids. The germline CDR1 and CDR2 sequences are SGHAT and FQNNGV. Here the CDR3 DNA reads TGTGCCAGCAGCCGGGGTAACTATGGCTACACCTTC. Its translation is CASSRGNYGYTF. Drawing the rest from reference TRBV11-2 and TRBJ1-2, the complete variable domain is EAGVAQSPRYKIIEKRQSVAFWCNPISGHATLYWYQQILGQGPKLLIQFQNNGVVDDSQLPKDRFSAERLKGVDSTLKIQPAKLEDSAVYLCASSRGNYGYTFGSGTRLTVV.

This sequence joins TRBV29-1 and TRBJ1-2; D ambiguous. The CDR3 is 12 residues long. V was clipped by 1 base and J by 7 bases, with 10 bases between them. CDR1 SQVTM and CDR2 ANQGSEA come from the germline V gene. The CDR3: CSVEVGSGGYTF. The CDR3 DNA reads TGCAGCGTTGAAGTAGGGAGTGGTGGCTACACCTTC.

The CDR3 nucleotides are TGTGCCAGCAGCCTAAAGACCCACAGTCCCTACGAGCAGTACTTC. Translating it yields CASSLKTHSPYEQYF. The J gene is TRBJ2-7, the V gene TRBV21-1; TRBD1, as called in the table, went unchecked against the DNA. TRBV21-1 is a pseudogene. The length of the CDR3 is 15 residues.

The CDR3 sequence is CASSLAGGKYEQYF. In DNA form, the CDR3 reads TGTGCCAGCAGCTTAGCAGGGGGCAAGTACGAGCAGTACTTC. The chain uses TRBV5-4 and TRBJ2-7; 8 bases fit TRBD1. CDR3 length: 14 residues. V gave up 2 bases and J gave up 4 bases; unmatched junction bases: 5. Germline CDR1 is SGHNT and CDR2 is YYREEE (reference sequence). Full variable domain (rest looked up from reference TRBV5-4 and TRBJ2-7): ETGVTQSPTHLIKTRGQQVTLRCSSQSGHNTVSWYQQALGQGPQFIFQYYREEENGRGNFPPRFSGLQFPNYSSELNVNALELDDSALYLCASSLAGGKYEQYFGPGTRLTVT.

This chain connects TRBV5-1 to TRBJ1-6; TRBD1 matches at 7 bases. V lost 1 base, J lost 0 bases, and 1 base stayed unmatched. The germline gives CDR1 SGHRS, CDR2 YFSETQ. The CDR3 is made up of 16 amino acids. This CDR3 reads CASSLQGGSYNSPLHF. In DNA form, the CDR3 reads TGCGCCAGCAGCTTGCAGGGGGGCTCCTATAATTCACCCCTCCACTTT.

This chain joins TRBV10-2 and TRBJ1-5, with TRBD1 identical over 11 bases. This CDR3 is 14 amino acids long. Trimming cost V 6 bases and J 9 bases; bases outside gene matches: 7. Germline V gives CDR1 WSHSY, CDR2 SAAADI. The CDR3 is CASRAGTGGMPQHF. CDR3 bases: TGCGCCAGCAGGGCCGGGACAGGGGGAATGCCCCAGCATTTT.

This clone was detected only once. This rearrangement joins TRBV19 to TRBJ2-1; possible D gene TRBD1, 5 bases. CDR1 and CDR2 from the germline V gene are LNHDA and SQIVND (reference sequence). V was clipped by 3 bases and J by 1 base, with 10 bases between them. The CDR3 length is 15 residues. In DNA form, the CDR3 reads TGTGCCAGTAGTATCCGCAGGGTATCCTACAATGAGCAGTTCTTC. Its translation: CASSIRRVSYNEQFF.

This chain joins TRBV9 and TRBJ1-2; D gene ambiguous. Germline CDR1 is SGDLS and CDR2 is YYNGEE. Trimming removed 0 bases from V and 8 bases from J, with 14 bases in between. The length of the CDR3 is 14 residues. Here the CDR3 DNA reads TGTGCCAGCAGCGTAGCTCGGGGTTTGGAGGGCTACACCTTC. Residues: CASSVARGLEGYTF.

This chain joins TRBV5-1 and TRBJ2-1; 9 bases line up with TRBD1. Unmatched junction bases numbered 15, after V lost 4 bases and J lost 7 bases. There are 17 residues in the CDR3. The germline gives CDR1 SGHRS, CDR2 YFSETQ. CDR3 protein: CASSLRLSDRGENEQFF. The CDR3 DNA is TGCGCCAGCAGCCTGCGTCTGTCGGACAGGGGAGAAAATGAGCAGTTCTTC. Using reference TRBV5-1 and TRBJ2-1 for the parts outside the CDR3, the full variable domain is KAGVTQTPRYLIKTRGQQVTLSCSPISGHRSVSWYQQTPGQGLQFLFEYFSETQRNKGNFPGRFSGRQFSNSRSEMNVSTLELGDSALYLCASSLRLSDRGENEQFFGPGTRLTVL.

This chain links TRBV3-1 (or the pseudogene TRBV3-2) with TRBJ1-4, with 9 positions matching TRBD1. The CDR3 runs to 17 residues. V trimming: 3 bases; J trimming: 6 bases; junction bases outside the gene matches: 11. Germline V gives CDR1 LGHDT, CDR2 YNNKEL (reference sequence). CDR3: CASSHPTGGRLDEKLFF. The CDR3 DNA sequence: TGTGCCAGCAGCCACCCGACAGGGGGACGATTGGATGAAAAACTGTTTTTT.

The chain joins TRBV24-1 to TRBJ2-1; 11 positions match TRBD1. Germline V gene lookup returns CDR1 KGHDR and CDR2 SFDVKD. The CDR3 has 16 residues. J lost 5 bases, V lost 4 bases, and 6 bases had no gene match. The CDR3 sequence is CATSDLGTGGNNEQFF. The CDR3 DNA follows: TGTGCCACCAGTGACCTCGGGACAGGGGGTAACAATGAGCAGTTCTTC.

On this clone itself: Other DNA sequences in the sample encode the same CDR3. CDR3 nucleotides: TGTGCCAGCAGTTTATATCCCGGGCGGGGGGGGGAGCAGTACTTC. It translates to CASSLYPGRGGEQYF. The chain joins TRBV27 to TRBJ2-7; 9 nucleotides match TRBD2. The CDR3 contains 15 residues. Germline V gene lookup returns CDR1 MNHEY and CDR2 SMNVEV (reference sequence). V dropped 1 base and J dropped 7; count of bases not matched to a gene: 8.

This clone has just one count. This rearrangement joins TRBV9 to TRBJ2-3; D is uncertain. With 0 bases removed from V and 0 bases from J, the gap between germline ends came to 8 bases. This CDR3 spans 15 amino acids. Germline CDR1 and CDR2: SGDLS and YYNGEE. The CDR3: CASSVVAQSTDTQYF. The CDR3 coding sequence is TGTGCCAGCAGCGTAGTAGCCCAAAGCACAGATACGCAGTATTTT.

The table lists this clone with a count of one. The chain joins TRBV29-1 to TRBJ1-1; D may be TRBD1 (5 bases). This CDR3 spans 14 amino acids. From germline, CDR1 is SQVTM and CDR2 ANQGSEA. Trimming removed 3 bases from V and 1 base from J, with 12 bases in between. CDR3 nucleotides: TGCAGCGTTGACCTGGACACCGAGAACACTGAAGCTTTCTTT. Translated: CSVDLDTENTEAFF.

This chain links TRBV4-3 with TRBJ1-2; no reliable D call. The germline CDR1 and CDR2 sequences are LGHNA and YSLEER. V was shortened by 0 bases and J by 3 bases, with 11 bases between the two germline ends. The CDR3 loop spans 15 amino acids. The CDR3 coding sequence is TGCGCCAGCAGCCAAGATCGGTTTTCATACTATGGCTACACCTTC. Protein: CASSQDRFSYYGYTF.

The rearrangement uses TRBV7-2 and TRBJ2-1; D possibly corresponds to TRBD2 (8 bases). In germline, CDR1 is SGHTA, CDR2 FQGNSA. Trimming stripped 0 bases from V and 0 bases from J, with 21 bases between. This CDR3 region has 20 residues. As DNA, the CDR3 is TGTGCCAGCAGCTTAGCGGTATCGGGGGGGACAGCGGCCTCCTACAATGAGCAGTTCTTC. Translated: CASSLAVSGGTAASYNEQFF.

The chain uses TRBV19 and TRBJ1-5, with a tentative D call TRBD1 (6 bases). Trimming took 2 bases from V and 2 from J, leaving 19 bases between them. In germline, CDR1 is LNHDA, CDR2 SQIVND (reference sequence). CDR3 length equals 18 residues. The CDR3 region is CASSISLGGAIGNQPQHF. Here the CDR3 DNA reads TGTGCCAGTAGTATATCCCTCGGGGGGGCAATTGGCAATCAGCCCCAGCATTTT.

Concerning this clone: This same CDR3 is encoded by further DNA sequences in the sample. The chain has TRBV5-1 and TRBJ2-7; D perhaps matches TRBD1 (6 bases). V gave up 7 bases and J gave up 0 bases, with 11 bases separating them. The CDR3 totals 13 residues. The V gene's germline CDR1 is SGHRS and CDR2 YFSETQ. The CDR3 is CASRDRSSYEQYF. The CDR3 DNA sequence: TGCGCCAGCCGAGACAGGAGCTCCTACGAGCAGTACTTC.